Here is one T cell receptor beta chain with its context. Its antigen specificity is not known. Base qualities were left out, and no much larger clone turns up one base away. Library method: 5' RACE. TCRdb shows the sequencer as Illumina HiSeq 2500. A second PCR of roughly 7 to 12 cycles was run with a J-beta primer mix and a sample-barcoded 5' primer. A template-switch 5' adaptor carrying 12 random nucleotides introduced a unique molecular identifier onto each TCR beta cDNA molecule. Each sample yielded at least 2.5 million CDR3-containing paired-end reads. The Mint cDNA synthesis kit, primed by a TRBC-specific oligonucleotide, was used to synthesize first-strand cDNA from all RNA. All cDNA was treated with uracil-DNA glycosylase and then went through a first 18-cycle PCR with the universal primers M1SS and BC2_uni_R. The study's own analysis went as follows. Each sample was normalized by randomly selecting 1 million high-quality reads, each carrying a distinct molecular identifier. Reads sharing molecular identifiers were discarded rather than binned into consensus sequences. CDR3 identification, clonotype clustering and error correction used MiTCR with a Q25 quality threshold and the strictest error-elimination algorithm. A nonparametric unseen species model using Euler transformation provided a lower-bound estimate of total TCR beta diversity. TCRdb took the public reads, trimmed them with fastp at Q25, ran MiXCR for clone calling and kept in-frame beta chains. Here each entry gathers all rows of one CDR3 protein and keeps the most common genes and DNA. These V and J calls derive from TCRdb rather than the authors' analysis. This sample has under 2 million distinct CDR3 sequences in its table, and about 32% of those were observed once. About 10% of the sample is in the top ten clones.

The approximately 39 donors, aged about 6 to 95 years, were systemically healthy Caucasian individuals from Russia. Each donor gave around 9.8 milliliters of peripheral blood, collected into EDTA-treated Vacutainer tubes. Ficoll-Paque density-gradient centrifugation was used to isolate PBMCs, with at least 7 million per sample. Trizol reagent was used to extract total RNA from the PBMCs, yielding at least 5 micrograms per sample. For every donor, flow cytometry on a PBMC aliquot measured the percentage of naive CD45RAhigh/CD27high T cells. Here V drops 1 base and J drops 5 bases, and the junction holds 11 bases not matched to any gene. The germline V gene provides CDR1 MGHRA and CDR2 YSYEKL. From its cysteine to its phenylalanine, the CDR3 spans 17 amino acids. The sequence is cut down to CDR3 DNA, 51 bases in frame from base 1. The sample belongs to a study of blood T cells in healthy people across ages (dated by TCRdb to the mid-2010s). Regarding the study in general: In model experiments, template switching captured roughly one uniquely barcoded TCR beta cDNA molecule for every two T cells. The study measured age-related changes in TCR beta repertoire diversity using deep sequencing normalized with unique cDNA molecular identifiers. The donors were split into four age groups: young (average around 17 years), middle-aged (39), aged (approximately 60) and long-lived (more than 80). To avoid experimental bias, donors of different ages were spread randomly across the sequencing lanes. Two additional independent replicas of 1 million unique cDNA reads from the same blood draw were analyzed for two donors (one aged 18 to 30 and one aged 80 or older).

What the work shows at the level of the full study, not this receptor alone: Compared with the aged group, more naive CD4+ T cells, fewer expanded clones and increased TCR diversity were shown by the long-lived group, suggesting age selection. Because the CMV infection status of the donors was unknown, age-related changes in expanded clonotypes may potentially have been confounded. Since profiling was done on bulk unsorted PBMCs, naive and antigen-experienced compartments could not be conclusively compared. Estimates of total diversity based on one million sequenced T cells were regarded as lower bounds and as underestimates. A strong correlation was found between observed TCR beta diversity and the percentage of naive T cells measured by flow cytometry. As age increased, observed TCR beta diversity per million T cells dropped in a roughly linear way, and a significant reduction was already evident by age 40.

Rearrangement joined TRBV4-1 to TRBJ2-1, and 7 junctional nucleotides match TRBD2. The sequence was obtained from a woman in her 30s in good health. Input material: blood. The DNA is TGCGCCAGCAGCCAAGGGCCCCCTAGCGGAATAAACAATGAGCAGTTCTTC. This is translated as CASSQGPPSGINNEQFF.